This record covers a single T cell receptor (beta chain). This record comes from a study of T cell changes during pregnancy in multiple sclerosis. The protocol was immunoSEQ multiplex PCR, while the TCRdb copy is restricted to in-frame clones and leaves out a portion. The table includes about 22,000 clones, under 90% detected once. Trimming cost V 5 bases and J 1 base; bases outside gene matches: 4. The V gene's germline CDR1 is MNHEY and CDR2 SVGAGI. The CDR3 spans 14 residues. The V call is TRBV6-5, the J call TRBJ1-1, with TRBD1 matching 7 bases. The clonotype comes from a female donor with multiple sclerosis, enrolled in a pregnancy study. The starting material was CD8+ T cells from peripheral blood mononuclear cells, obtained before pregnancy. This CDR3 reads CASSPGGENTEAFF. As DNA, the CDR3 is TGTGCCAGCAGTCCAGGGGGAGAGAACACTGAAGCTTTCTTT.